This T cell receptor (beta chain) originates from a study of OX40 agonist ivuxolimab in advanced cancers. The overall study: Participants could have had prior anti-PD-1, anti-PD-L1 or anti-CTLA-4 therapy, and around 43% had some.

The data were produced by immunoSEQ multiplex PCR, yet TCRdb's version contains in-frame clones alone and is incomplete. This table has 30,000 to 40,000 clones, less than 80% appearing once. The V segment lost 2 bases and the J segment 6 bases; nucleotides outside the gene matches: 5. This CDR3 has 15 amino acids. The germline CDR1 and CDR2 sequences are MNHNS and SASEGT. The specimen was CD4+ or CD8+ T cells sorted from blood, collected in a trial of the OX40 agonist ivuxolimab. The genes are TRBV6-1 and TRBJ2-3; TRBD2 matches 10 bases. The clonotype comes from an adult with an advanced solid tumor such as melanoma, head and neck, liver or kidney cancer. The CDR3 region has the DNA TGTGCCAGCAGTGAACAGCGGGGGGGCTGGGATACGCAGTATTTT. Protein sequence: CASSEQRGGWDTQYF.